This is a list of T cell receptor beta chains from one sample in a study of T cells in Graves' hyperthyroidism and ophthalmopathy. TCRdb processed the multiplex PCR reads anew with MiXCR; each CDR3 protein has one entry. This table holds under 450,000 distinct CDR3 sequences, roughly 14% found once. The sequenced material came from blood. Every receptor here comes from a man younger than 45 with Graves' hyperthyroidism that later progressed to Graves' ophthalmopathy. The CDR3 runs from the conserved cysteine through the conserved F or W. A D gene is named only where the DNA matches it firmly. A row's size may be missing; if present it is once, few, many or a size class.

j_call clone_size d_call v_call cdr3_aa cdr3_nt
TRBJ1-4 many NA TRBV20-1 CSVPRDDEKLFF TGCAGTGTTCCGCGGGATGATGAAAAACTGTTTTTT
TRBJ1-2 few NA TRBV5-8 CASSLFASNYGYTF TGTGCCAGCAGCTTGTTCGCGTCTAACTATGGCTACACCTTC
TRBJ2-7 many NA TRBV3-1 CASSQVRNGEQYF TGTGCCAGCAGCCAAGTGAGGAACGGCGAGCAGTACTTC
TRBJ2-5 few NA TRBV6-5 CASSYLGGETQYF TGTGCCAGCAGTTACTTAGGGGGAGAGACCCAGTACTTC
TRBJ1-2 few NA TRBV12-3/TRBV12-4 CASRSKGRDYGYTF TGTGCCAGCAGAAGCAAGGGGCGGGACTATGGCTACACCTTC
TRBJ2-7 many NA TRBV13 CASSQSDSSYEQYF TGTGCCAGCAGCCAGTCCGACAGCTCCTACGAGCAGTACTTC
TRBJ2-3 many TRBD1 TRBV5-1 CASSWGTDIPDTQYF TGCGCCAGCAGCTGGGGGACAGACATTCCAGATACGCAGTATTTT
TRBJ1-4 many TRBD1 TRBV6-1 CASSFRTGGEKLFF TGTGCCAGCAGTTTCCGGACAGGGGGTGAAAAACTGTTTTTT
TRBJ1-2 many TRBD1 TRBV30 CAWSQGVAGYTF TGTGCCTGGAGTCAGGGGGTTGCTGGCTACACCTTC
TRBJ2-5 few NA TRBV27 CASSHDRTYQETQYF TGTGCCAGCAGCCACGACAGGACGTACCAAGAGACCCAGTACTTC
TRBJ1-1 NA TRBD1 TRBV19 CASSQGQGLPMNTEAFF TGTGCCAGTAGTCAGGGACAGGGACTTCCTATGAACACTGAAGCTTTCTTT
TRBJ1-4 NA TRBD1 TRBV6-2/TRBV6-3 CASSYLRGQGWGDEKLFF TGTGCCAGCAGTTACCTCCGCGGACAGGGATGGGGTGATGAAAAACTGTTTTTT
TRBJ1-1 few NA TRBV4-1 CASSQGGGRTNTEAFF TGCGCCAGCAGCCAAGGAGGAGGACGTACGAACACTGAAGCTTTCTTT
TRBJ1-5 NA TRBD1 TRBV24-1 CATSRTGRGQPQHF TGTGCCACCAGTCGGACAGGCCGGGGACAGCCCCAGCATTTT
TRBJ1-4 NA NA TRBV5-5 CASSDRTNEKLFF TGTGCCAGCAGCGACCGGACTAATGAAAAACTGTTTTTT
TRBJ2-1 NA NA TRBV6-1 CASSEGVVRGQFF TGTGCCAGCAGTGAAGGAGTTGTTCGGGGGCAGTTCTTC